This entry lists 7 T cell receptor beta chains sequenced from one sample in a study of T cells after yellow fever vaccination. One entry per CDR3 protein, called by TCRdb with MiXCR from the 5' RACE reads. The table lists over 120,000 distinct CDR3 sequences, about 6.9% of them singletons. The input for sequencing was CD4+ T cells sorted from PBMCs, taken 10 days after the yellow fever booster vaccination. The receptors derive from a man younger than 40 who received the YFV17D yellow fever vaccine.

This clonotype was counted a few times. The CDR3 spells CASSLARGLLPGETQYF. CDR3 nucleotides: TGTGCCAGCAGCTTAGCCAGAGGACTCCTCCCTGGGGAGACCCAGTACTTC. The V and J genes are TRBV7-2 and TRBJ2-5, with D possibly matching TRBD2 (5 bases). V lost 0 bases, J lost 5 bases, and 19 bases lay in between. This CDR3 contains 17 residues. The germline V gene has CDR1 SGHTA and CDR2 FQGNSA.

This clonotype was observed at least ten times. The chain links TRBV4-2 to TRBJ2-5; no clear D. V shed 1 base and J shed 5 bases, with 8 bases lying between them. Germline values: CDR1 LGHNA, CDR2 YNFKEQ. CDR3 length equals 13 residues. In nucleotides, the CDR3 is TGTGCCAGCAGCCAAGTCCTAGGGGAGACCCAGTACTTC. It is translated as CASSQVLGETQYF.

V is TRBV20-1 and J is TRBJ1-1; D might be TRBD1 (6 bases). The V and J ends lost 3 bases and 4 bases respectively, with 12 bases between them. The CDR3 totals 13 residues. Germline V gene lookup returns CDR1 DFQATT and CDR2 SNEGSKA (reference sequence). The CDR3 coding sequence is TGCAGTGCTAGTCCGGGGGCCCCCACTGAAGCTTTCTTT. Its translation: CSASPGAPTEAFF.

This clonotype has at least ten counts. V and J are TRBV11-2 and TRBJ2-1; a possible D gene is TRBD2 (6 bases). Germline CDR1 and CDR2: SGHAT and FQNNGV. Trimming shortened V by 1 base and J by 7 bases, and 11 bases separated the two germline ends. The CDR3 is 14 amino acids. This CDR3 reads CASSLAGVWNEQFF. CDR3 DNA sequence: TGTGCCAGCAGCTTAGCGGGGGTATGGAATGAGCAGTTCTTC.

The J gene is TRBJ1-2, the V gene TRBV5-5; D is uncertain. Germline V gives CDR1 SGHKS, CDR2 YYEKEE (reference sequence). V was shortened by 3 bases and J by 2 bases, with 8 bases between the two germline ends. The CDR3 runs to 13 residues. CDR3 nucleotides: TGTGCCAGCAGCTCTGACGGGAACTATGGCTACACCTTC. Its translation is CASSSDGNYGYTF.

There are many counts of this clonotype. The chain employs TRBV29-1 and TRBJ2-1, with a weak D call TRBD2 (6 bases). V was cut by 6 bases and J by 4 bases, with 16 bases left in between. Germline V gene data show CDR1 as SQVTM and CDR2 as ANQGSEA. CDR3 length: 14 residues. CDR3 in DNA: TGCAGCGTCAAGGCTAGCGTCAGGTACAATGAGCAGTTCTTC. As protein: CSVKASVRYNEQFF.

Ten or more counts support this clonotype. The chain carries TRBV7-2 and TRBJ2-7; TRBD2 agrees at 11 bases. The germline CDR1 and CDR2 sequences are SGHTA and FQGNSA. Trimming at V came to 5 bases and at J to 0 bases, leaving 3 bases not matched to a gene. This CDR3 has 15 amino acids. The CDR3 loop reads CASSPSGRSSYEQYF. CDR3 sequence (DNA): TGTGCCAGCAGCCCTAGCGGGAGGAGCTCCTACGAGCAGTACTTC.